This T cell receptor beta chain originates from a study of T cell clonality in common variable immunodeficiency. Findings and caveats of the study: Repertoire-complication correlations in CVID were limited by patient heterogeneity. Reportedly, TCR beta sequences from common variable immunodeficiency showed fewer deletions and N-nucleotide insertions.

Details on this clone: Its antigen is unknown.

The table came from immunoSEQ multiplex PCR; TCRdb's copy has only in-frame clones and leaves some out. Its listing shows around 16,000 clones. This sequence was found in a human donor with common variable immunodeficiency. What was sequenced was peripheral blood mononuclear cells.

Partial CDR3 DNA: TGTGCCAGCGACAGGGGGGCAATTTCCACAGATACG. This encodes CASDRGAISTDT. The CDR3 in full is CASDRGAISTDTQYF. The chain uses TRBV28 and TRBJ2-3; 9 bases match TRBD1. The CDR3 is cut off 3 residues early in the read; its end comes from the germline J gene. Germline CDR1 and CDR2: MDHEN and SYDVKM. The V gene end was trimmed by 8 bases and the J gene end by 2 bases; junction bases not matched to a gene: 8. The CDR3 is made up of 15 amino acids.